Sequencing of this T cell receptor (beta chain) was carried out in a study of shared clonotypes between healthy human individuals. Findings and caveats of the study: The generation probabilities recorded for non-shared clonotypes fell below those of clonotypes shared by all four donors. A generally larger estimated richness was seen in naive subsets than in memory subsets. What rarefaction showed was incomplete sorted-subset sequencing despite large depth.

Sequenced by immunoSEQ multiplex PCR; TCRdb stores in-frame clones only, minus some. The sample yields 2 million to 2.5 million clones, about 95% seen once. CD8 cells regarded as naive lacked CD45RO, were positively chosen for CCR7, and omitted terminally differentiated effector memory CD45RA+ cells. The CDR3 loop spans 15 amino acids. CDR1 is LGHNA and CDR2 is YSLEER in the germline V gene. V was shortened by 0 bases and J by 5 bases, with 10 bases between the two germline ends. Comment on this clone: Its specificity is not known.

The clonotype comes from a man in his late teens or twenties in good health. V usage is TRBV4-3 and J usage is TRBJ2-2; D is unresolved. The sequencing sample was made of naive CD8+ T cells sorted from blood. This chain's CDR3 is CASSQEGQSTGELFF. The CDR3 coding sequence is TGCGCCAGCAGCCAAGAAGGGCAGTCAACCGGGGAGCTGTTTTTT.